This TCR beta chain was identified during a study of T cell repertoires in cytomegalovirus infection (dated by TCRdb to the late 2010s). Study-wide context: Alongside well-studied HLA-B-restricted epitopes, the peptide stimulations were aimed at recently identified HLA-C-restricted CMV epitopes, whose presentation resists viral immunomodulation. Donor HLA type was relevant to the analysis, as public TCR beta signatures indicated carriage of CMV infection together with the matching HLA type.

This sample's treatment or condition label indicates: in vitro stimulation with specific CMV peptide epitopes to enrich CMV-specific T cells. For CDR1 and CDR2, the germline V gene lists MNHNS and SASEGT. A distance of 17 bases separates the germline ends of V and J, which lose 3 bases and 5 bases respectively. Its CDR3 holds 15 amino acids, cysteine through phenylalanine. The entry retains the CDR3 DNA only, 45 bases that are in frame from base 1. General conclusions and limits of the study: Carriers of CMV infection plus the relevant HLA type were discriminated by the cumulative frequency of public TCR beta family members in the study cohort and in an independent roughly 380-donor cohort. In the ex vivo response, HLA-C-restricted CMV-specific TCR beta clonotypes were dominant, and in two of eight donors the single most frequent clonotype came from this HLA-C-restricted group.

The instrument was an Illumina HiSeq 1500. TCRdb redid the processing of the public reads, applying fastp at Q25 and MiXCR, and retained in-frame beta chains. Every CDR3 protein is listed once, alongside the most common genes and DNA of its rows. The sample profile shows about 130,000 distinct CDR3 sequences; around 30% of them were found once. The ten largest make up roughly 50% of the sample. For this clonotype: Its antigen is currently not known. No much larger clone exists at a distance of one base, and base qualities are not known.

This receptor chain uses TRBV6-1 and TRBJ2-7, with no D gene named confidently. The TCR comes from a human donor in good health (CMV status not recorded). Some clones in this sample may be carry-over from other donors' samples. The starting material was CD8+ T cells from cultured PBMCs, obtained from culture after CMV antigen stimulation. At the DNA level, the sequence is TGTGCCAGCAGTGAGTCCACGGGTTTCGTCGACGAGCAGTACTTC. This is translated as CASSESTGFVDEQYF.